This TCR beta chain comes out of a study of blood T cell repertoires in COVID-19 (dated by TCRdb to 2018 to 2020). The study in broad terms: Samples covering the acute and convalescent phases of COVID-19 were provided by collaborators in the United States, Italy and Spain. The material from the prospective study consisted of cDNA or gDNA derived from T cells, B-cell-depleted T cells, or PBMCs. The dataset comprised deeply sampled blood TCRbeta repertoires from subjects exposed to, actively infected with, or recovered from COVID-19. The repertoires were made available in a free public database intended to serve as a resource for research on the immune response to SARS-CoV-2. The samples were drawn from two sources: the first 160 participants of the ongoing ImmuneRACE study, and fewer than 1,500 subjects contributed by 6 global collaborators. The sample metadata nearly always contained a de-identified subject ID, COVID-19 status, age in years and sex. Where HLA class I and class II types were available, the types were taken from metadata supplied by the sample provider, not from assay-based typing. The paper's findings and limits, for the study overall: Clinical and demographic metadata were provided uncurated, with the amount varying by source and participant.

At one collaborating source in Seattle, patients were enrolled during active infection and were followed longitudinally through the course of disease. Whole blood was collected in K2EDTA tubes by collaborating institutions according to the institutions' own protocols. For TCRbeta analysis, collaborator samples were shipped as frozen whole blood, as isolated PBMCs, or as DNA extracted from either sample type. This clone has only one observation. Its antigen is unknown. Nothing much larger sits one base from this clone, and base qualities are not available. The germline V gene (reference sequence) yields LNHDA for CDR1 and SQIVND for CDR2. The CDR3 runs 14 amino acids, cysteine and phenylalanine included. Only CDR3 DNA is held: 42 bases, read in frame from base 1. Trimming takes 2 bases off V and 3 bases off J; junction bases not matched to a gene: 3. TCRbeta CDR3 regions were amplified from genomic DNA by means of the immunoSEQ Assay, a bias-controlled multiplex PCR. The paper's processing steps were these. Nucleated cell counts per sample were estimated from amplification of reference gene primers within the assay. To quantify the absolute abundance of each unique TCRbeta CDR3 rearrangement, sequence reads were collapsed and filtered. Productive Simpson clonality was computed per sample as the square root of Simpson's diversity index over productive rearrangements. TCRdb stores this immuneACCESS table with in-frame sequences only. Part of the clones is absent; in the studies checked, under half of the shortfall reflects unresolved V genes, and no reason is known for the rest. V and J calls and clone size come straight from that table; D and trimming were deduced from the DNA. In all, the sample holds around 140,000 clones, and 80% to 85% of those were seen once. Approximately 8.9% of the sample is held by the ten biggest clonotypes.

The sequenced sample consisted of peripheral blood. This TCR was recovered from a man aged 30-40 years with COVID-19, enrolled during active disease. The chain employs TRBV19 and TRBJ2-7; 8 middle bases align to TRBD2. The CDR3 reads CASSISSGYYEQYF. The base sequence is TGTGCCAGTAGTATATCTAGCGGGTACTACGAGCAGTACTTC.